The 29 T cell receptor beta chains given below trace back to one sample, sequenced in a study of T cell responses to AZD1222 COVID-19 vaccine. The data were produced by immunoSEQ multiplex PCR, yet TCRdb's version contains in-frame clones alone and is incomplete. The data contain 150,000 to 200,000 clones, roughly nine tenths of them singletons. The material sequenced was peripheral blood, taken on day 0 of AZD1222 vaccination. All receptors come from an adult in good health.

This clone was seen only a few times. V and J are TRBV6-5 and TRBJ2-5; D is ambiguous. The CDR3 contains 14 residues. V was cut by 7 bases and J by 2 bases, with 14 bases left in between. Germline V gene data show CDR1 as MNHEY and CDR2 as SVGAGI. CDR3 region: CASTQGGTQETQYF. DNA of the CDR3: TGTGCCAGCACCCAAGGCGGCACACAAGAGACCCAGTACTTC.

A single count supports this clone. V and J are TRBV7-2 and TRBJ2-3, with 8 positions matching TRBD2. The germline V gene encodes CDR1 SGHTA and CDR2 FQGNSA. The V gene end was trimmed by 6 bases and the J gene end by 5 bases; junction bases not matched to a gene: 13. The CDR3 is 16 amino acids. The DNA of the CDR3 is TGTGCCAGCAGTTACCGCGGGGGGATCAAGCAAGATACGCAGTATTTT. It yields the protein CASSYRGGIKQDTQYF.

The V and J genes are TRBV30 and TRBJ1-6, with D possibly being TRBD1 (5 bases). V lost 2 bases to trimming and J lost 9 bases, with 17 bases between them. Germline CDR1 is GTSNPN and CDR2 is SVGIG (reference sequence). The CDR3 sequence is 15 residues long. DNA of the CDR3: TGTGCCTGGAGTTACTCCGGGACGGTGGCTTCACCCCTCCACTTT. This codes for CAWSYSGTVASPLHF.

The chain joins TRBV6-5 to TRBJ1-2; no definite D call. Looked up from germline, CDR1 is MNHEY and CDR2 is SVGAGI. This CDR3 has 15 amino acids. V gave up 2 bases and J gave up 6 bases, with 16 bases separating them. Here the CDR3 DNA reads TGTGCCAGCAGTTACGCCGGTCCCGGGCCCGATGGCTACACCTTC. Translated: CASSYAGPGPDGYTF.

The chain combines TRBV6-1 with TRBJ1-5; 7 positions match TRBD1. V lost 7 bases, J lost 4 bases, and 10 bases stayed unmatched. Germline CDR1 MNHNS, CDR2 SASEGT. The CDR3 has 15 residues. DNA for the CDR3: TGTGCCAGCACCCCACTAGGGGGCCCAAATCAGCCCCAGCATTTT. As protein: CASTPLGGPNQPQHF.

The V and J genes are TRBV2 and TRBJ2-3; 8 nucleotides align to TRBD1. V was pared by 6 bases and J by 5 bases, with 1 base of the junction left unmatched. This CDR3 comprises 12 residues. The germline V gene has CDR1 SNHLY and CDR2 FYNNEI. CDR3 loop: CASRTGEDTQYF. The CDR3 DNA sequence: TGTGCCAGCAGGACAGGGGAAGATACGCAGTATTTT.

This clone was observed a few times. The CDR3 nucleotides are TGTGCCAGCAGTCGGACGGAGAACACTGAAGCTTTCTTT. Amino acid sequence: CASSRTENTEAFF. The chain employs TRBV7-3 and TRBJ1-1; D remains unclear. The CDR3 sequence is 13 residues long. CDR1 is SGHTA, CDR2 FQGTGA, per germline. V lost 6 bases to trimming and J lost 1 base, with 9 bases between them. The full variable domain, rest sourced from reference TRBV7-3 and TRBJ1-1, is GAGVSQTPSNKVTEKGKYVELRCDPISGHTALYWYRQSLGQGPEFLIYFQGTGAADDSGLPNDRFFAVRPEGSVSTLKIQRTERGDSAVYLCASSRTENTEAFFGQGTRLTVV.

The rearrangement uses TRBV11-2 and TRBJ2-7; a weak D match, TRBD2 (5 bases). The V end lost 3 bases, the J end lost 6 bases, and 15 bases lay between the germline ends. Looked up from germline, CDR1 is SGHAT and CDR2 is FQNNGV. The CDR3 consists of 14 residues. The DNA for the CDR3 is TGTGCCAGCAGCTTGTCGGGGTCTCAGGTCGAGCAGTACTTC. This gives the protein CASSLSGSQVEQYF.

The V gene is TRBV19, the J gene TRBJ1-5, with 10 bases lining up with TRBD1. CDR1 and CDR2 from the germline V gene are LNHDA and SQIVND (reference sequence). This CDR3 has 16 amino acids. V gave up 3 bases and J gave up 5 bases; unmatched junction bases: 7. The CDR3 is CASSMTGGRGYQPQHF. The CDR3 nucleotides read TGTGCCAGTAGTATGACAGGGGGCAGGGGGTATCAGCCCCAGCATTTT.

The rearrangement links TRBV2 to TRBJ1-2; 7 nucleotides agree with TRBD1. The V gene end was trimmed by 10 bases and the J gene end by 3 bases; junction bases not matched to a gene: 5. Germline CDR1 and CDR2: SNHLY and FYNNEI. The CDR3 runs 12 residues. The CDR3 DNA is TGTGCCAACAGGGGAACAGACTATGGCTACACCTTC. Its translation: CANRGTDYGYTF.

The V call is TRBV7-2, the J call TRBJ1-2; D remains unclear. The CDR3 sequence is 13 residues long. Trimming stripped 3 bases from V and 8 bases from J, with 13 bases between. The V gene's germline CDR1 is SGHTA and CDR2 FQGNSA. The CDR3 reads CASSFREGKGYTF. The DNA of the CDR3 is TGTGCCAGCAGCTTCCGTGAGGGTAAAGGCTACACCTTC.

V usage is TRBV7-9 and J usage is TRBJ2-6; TRBD1 matches 8 bases. The CDR3 loop spans 19 amino acids. Germline lookup yields CDR1 SEHNR and CDR2 FQNEAQ (reference sequence). Trimming took 5 bases from V and 0 from J; bases not matched to a gene: 12. The CDR3 is CASSAQVGTGYSGANVLTF. CDR3 bases: TGTGCCAGCAGCGCCCAAGTGGGGACAGGTTACTCTGGGGCCAACGTCCTGACTTTC.

Only one count was recorded for this clone. The chain employs TRBV5-6 and TRBJ2-7, with TRBD2 as a possible D gene (6 bases). CDR1 is SGHDT, CDR2 YYEEEE, per germline. V lost 3 bases to trimming and J lost 3 bases, with 16 bases between them. The CDR3 is made up of 15 amino acids. CDR3 in DNA: TGTGCCAGCAGCTCCCCGGGCCCGGGGGACTACGAGCAGTACTTC. The encoded protein is CASSSPGPGDYEQYF.

This chain joins TRBV27 and TRBJ2-1; no reliable D call. V lost 3 bases to trimming and J lost 12 bases, with 15 bases between them. Germline-derived CDR1 and CDR2 are MNHEY and SMNVEV (reference sequence). The CDR3 is 13 amino acids. The CDR3 loop is CASSFAGGVRQFF. The DNA for the CDR3 is TGTGCCAGCAGTTTCGCTGGTGGGGTAAGGCAGTTCTTC.

This chain joins TRBV7-9 and TRBJ1-3, with unresolved D. The ends were cut back, 4 bases at V and 9 bases at J, with 10 bases in the middle. Germline V gene sequence: CDR1 SEHNR, CDR2 FQNEAQ (reference sequence). The CDR3 is made up of 12 amino acids. The CDR3 bases are TGTGCCAGCAGCTCCCCGGCCAGCACCATATATTTT. Its protein is CASSSPASTIYF.

The chain carries TRBV2 and TRBJ2-7, with D hard to call. Germline V gene lookup returns CDR1 SNHLY and CDR2 FYNNEI. The V gene lost 7 bases and the J gene lost 2 bases, with 18 bases spanning the gap. There are 15 residues in the CDR3. CDR3 in amino acids: CASILQWAPPYEQYF. The CDR3 nucleotides are TGTGCCAGCATTCTCCAATGGGCTCCGCCCTACGAGCAGTACTTC.

The chain carries TRBV7-2 and TRBJ2-4; either TRBD1 or TRBD2 may fit D (5 bases each). CDR3 length: 14 residues. Per germline, CDR1 SGHTA and CDR2 FQGNSA. Trimming took off 6 bases at V and 7 bases at J, with 16 bases between the two ends. CDR3 nucleotide sequence: TGTGCCAGCAGTGCGAGGGGCCCCTTTAACATTCAGTACTTC. This translates into CASSARGPFNIQYF.

This chain connects TRBV3-1 (or the pseudogene TRBV3-2) to TRBJ1-2, with no clear D. Germline-derived CDR1 and CDR2 are LGHDT and YNNKEL (reference sequence). Trimming removed 1 base from V and 3 bases from J, with 12 bases in between. This CDR3 contains 15 residues. The CDR3 bases are TGTGCCAGCAGCCAAGTCCCAGACACGGACTATGGCTACACCTTC. The encoded protein is CASSQVPDTDYGYTF.

This chain uses TRBV6-1 with TRBJ1-6; D may be TRBD1 (5 bases). With 2 bases removed from V and 10 bases from J, the gap between germline ends came to 15 bases. The CDR3 consists of 15 residues. Germline V lookup: CDR1 MNHNS, CDR2 SASEGT. CDR3 nucleotides: TGTGCCAGCAGTGAAACCTCAGGGCCTAAATCACCCCTCCACTTT. It is translated as CASSETSGPKSPLHF.

The CDR3: CASSSKGNTEAFF. The CDR3 bases are TGTGCCAGCTCCTCAAAGGGGAACACTGAAGCTTTCTTT. The V call is TRBV27, the J call TRBJ1-1; D gene unclear. Germline CDR1 reads MNHEY; CDR2 reads SMNVEV (reference sequence). This CDR3 is 13 amino acids long. V was pared by 8 bases and J by 1 base, with 11 bases between.

This clone was seen more than once but under ten times. This chain links TRBV7-2 with TRBJ2-7; 13 bases agree with TRBD2. Germline V gives CDR1 SGHTA, CDR2 FQGNSA. The CDR3 length is 19 residues. With 2 bases clipped from V and 3 bases from J, the junction kept 13 bases outside the gene matches. CDR3 in amino acids: CASSLQGSIGTSGVYEQYF. The CDR3 nucleotides read TGTGCCAGCAGCTTACAGGGAAGTATTGGGACTAGCGGGGTCTACGAGCAGTACTTC.

This clone has just one count. The CDR3 DNA reads TGTGCCAGCAGTCCCGGGAGCGAGGGGACCGGGGAGCTGTTTTTT. This gives the protein CASSPGSEGTGELFF. The rearrangement uses TRBV5-4 and TRBJ2-2; a weak D match, TRBD2 (6 bases). In germline, CDR1 is SGHNT, CDR2 YYREEE (reference sequence). This CDR3 is 15 amino acids long. Trimming stripped 5 bases from V and 5 bases from J, with 16 bases between.

In DNA form, the CDR3 reads TGTGCCAGCAGCCCCCCGATTGAGCGGGGCCCCTACGAGCAGTACTTC. Amino acids: CASSPPIERGPYEQYF. The chain employs TRBV13 and TRBJ2-7, with 7 positions matching TRBD2. Trimming took 5 bases from V and 2 from J; bases not matched to a gene: 12. Per germline, CDR1 PRHDT and CDR2 FYEKMQ (reference sequence). This CDR3 is 16 amino acids long.

This clone was seen once. V and J are TRBV7-9 and TRBJ1-5; D possibly corresponds to TRBD1 (5 bases). The CDR3 totals 15 residues. Germline V gene data show CDR1 as SEHNR and CDR2 as FQNEAQ (reference sequence). The germline V and J ends were trimmed by 0 bases and 2 bases, with 8 bases remaining between them. CDR3 sequence reads: CASSLAGVGNQPQHF. The CDR3, as DNA: TGTGCCAGCAGCTTAGCGGGGGTTGGCAATCAGCCCCAGCATTTT.

This chain uses TRBV7-3 with TRBJ2-7, with D perhaps TRBD2 (6 bases). CDR1 is SGHTA, CDR2 FQGTGA, per germline. V was shortened by 1 base and J by 2 bases, with 12 bases between the two germline ends. There are 15 residues in the CDR3. CDR3 sequence (DNA): TGTGCCAGCAGCTTAAGTCGCGGGATGACCTACGAGCAGTACTTC. It is translated as CASSLSRGMTYEQYF.

The chain couples TRBV7-2 to TRBJ1-2; D not resolved. The germline V gene encodes CDR1 SGHTA and CDR2 FQGNSA. Trimming left V 2 bases short and J 0 bases short, with 19 bases between. CDR3 size: 18 residues. The chain's CDR3 is CASSLTAGVLHSNYGYTF. CDR3 DNA: TGTGCCAGCAGCTTAACGGCGGGAGTCCTTCACTCTAACTATGGCTACACCTTC.

This sequence joins TRBV5-1 and TRBJ2-7; 7 bases fit TRBD1. The V gene's germline CDR1 is SGHRS and CDR2 YFSETQ. The CDR3 spans 14 residues. With 0 bases clipped from V and 5 bases from J, the junction kept 5 bases outside the gene matches. DNA of the CDR3: TGCGCCAGCAGCTTGGAGTACAGGGGAAACGAGCAGTACTTC. Residues: CASSLEYRGNEQYF.

This rearrangement joins TRBV6-1 to TRBJ2-1, with TRBD2 identical over 11 bases. The V gene end was trimmed by 2 bases and the J gene end by 6 bases; junction bases not matched to a gene: 9. The CDR3 contains 17 residues. CDR1 is MNHNS, CDR2 SASEGT, per germline. This chain's CDR3 is CASSETHSGGAGNEQFF. Written as DNA, the CDR3 is TGTGCCAGCAGTGAAACTCATAGCGGGGGGGCCGGCAATGAGCAGTTCTTC.

The rearrangement joins TRBV3-1 (or the pseudogene TRBV3-2) to TRBJ2-2; 7 nucleotides align to TRBD2. Germline V CDR1 and CDR2: LGHDT, YNNKEL (reference sequence). J lost 3 bases, V lost 2 bases, and 6 bases had no gene match. CDR3 length: 16 residues. The CDR3 coding sequence is TGTGCCAGCAGCCAAATCAGCGGGGATTACACCGGGGAGCTGTTTTTT. This encodes CASSQISGDYTGELFF.